This entry is about one T cell receptor (beta chain). This entry belongs to a study of blood T cell repertoires in COVID-19. TCRdb keeps only in-frame clones here, not all; method: immunoSEQ multiplex PCR. The table lists about 350,000 clones, around 90% of them singletons. Specimen: peripheral blood. The sequence was collected from a woman aged 55 to 70 with COVID-19, enrolled during active disease.

CDR3: CASSSPGQGLNEQFF. DNA of the CDR3: TGCGCCAGCAGCTCCCCGGGACAGGGTCTCAATGAGCAGTTCTTC. The rearrangement joins TRBV5-1 to TRBJ2-1; 9 positions match TRBD1. The V segment lost 3 bases and the J segment 6 bases; nucleotides outside the gene matches: 7. The CDR3 extends over 15 amino acids. Germline V gene lookup returns CDR1 SGHRS and CDR2 YFSETQ.